These 29 T cell receptor beta chains were sequenced from one sample in a study of cytomegalovirus exposure and HLA in healthy donors. Primers for the PCR totalled 60 Vbeta and 13 Jbeta. Profiled with immunoSEQ multiplex PCR; TCRdb holds only in-frame clones, not every one. The record lists tens of thousands of clones, of which the ten most abundant hold 3.5% to 5.5%. Material: PBMCs. Every receptor here comes from a woman aged 40 to 49 in good health and CMV-seropositive.

CDR3 nucleotides: TGTGCCAGCAGCGGAGGACTGGGCGCCTACGAGCAGTACTTC. Protein: CASSGGLGAYEQYF. The genes are TRBV9 and TRBJ2-7; the D gene is possibly TRBD2 (5 bases). Germline CDR1 and CDR2: SGDLS and YYNGEE. V lost 3 bases and J 2 bases, leaving 12 bases between the germline ends. This CDR3 is built from 14 residues.

This chain connects TRBV4-3 to TRBJ2-1; D is unresolved. The CDR3 spans 11 residues. The V end was cut by 7 bases, the J end by 3 bases, with 4 bases between. Germline V gives CDR1 LGHNA, CDR2 YSLEER. The CDR3 DNA sequence: TGCGCCAGCACGGGCTACAATGAGCAGTTCTTC. Protein: CASTGYNEQFF.

The chain links TRBV7-8 to TRBJ1-1, with D unclear. V lost 2 bases and J 8 bases, leaving 9 bases between the germline ends. The CDR3 is 12 residues long. The germline gives CDR1 SGHVS, CDR2 FQNEAQ. The DNA for the CDR3 is TGTGCCAGCAGCTTAAGAACAGTGGAAGCTTTCTTT. Residues: CASSLRTVEAFF.

The chain couples TRBV27 to TRBJ2-1; D unclear. The CDR3 contains 12 residues. Trimming cost V 1 base and J 9 bases, with 7 bases left between them. Germline V gene data show CDR1 as MNHEY and CDR2 as SMNVEV (reference sequence). The CDR3 is CASSLFSGEQFF. In DNA form, the CDR3 reads TGTGCCAGCAGTTTATTTTCCGGTGAGCAGTTCTTC.

The chain carries TRBV18 and TRBJ2-1; no clear D gene. The CDR3 is 13 residues long. Trimming removed 3 bases at V and 7 bases at J, with 10 bases between. Germline values: CDR1 KGHSH, CDR2 LQKENI. CDR3 protein: CASSPSSRNEQFF. In DNA, the CDR3 is TGTGCCAGCTCACCGTCAAGTCGGAATGAGCAGTTCTTC.

The J gene is TRBJ1-5, the V gene TRBV2; 9 bases line up with TRBD1. Losses at the gene ends were 4 bases for V and 6 bases for J; bases not matched to a gene: 4. CDR3 length: 14 amino acids. The germline V gene encodes CDR1 SNHLY and CDR2 FYNNEI. The CDR3, as DNA: TGTGCCAGCAGTGTCGACAGGGGGGCTCAGCCCCAGCATTTT. Amino acid sequence: CASSVDRGAQPQHF.

The CDR3 DNA is TGTGCCTGGAGTGTAACCCCTAGCGGGAGTAAGTACAATGAGCAGTTCTTC. Residues: CAWSVTPSGSKYNEQFF. The chain is built from TRBV30 and TRBJ2-1; TRBD2 matches 10 bases. Trimming took 0 bases from V and 4 from J; bases not matched to a gene: 9. This CDR3 spans 17 amino acids. Germline V gene data show CDR1 as GTSNPN and CDR2 as SVGIG (reference sequence).

The rearrangement joins TRBV11-2 to TRBJ1-2, with D tentatively TRBD1 (5 bases). CDR3 length equals 14 residues. Germline CDR1 reads SGHAT; CDR2 reads FQNNGV. V lost 4 bases, J lost 8 bases, and 17 bases lay in between. CDR3 nucleotide sequence: TGTGCCAGCAGCTATTCGACGACAGCCTTAGGCTACACCTTC. It encodes CASSYSTTALGYTF.

V and J are TRBV18 and TRBJ2-7; D gene unclear. Per germline, CDR1 KGHSH and CDR2 LQKENI. This CDR3 region has 13 residues. V shed 1 base and J shed 3 bases, with 7 bases lying between them. The CDR3 DNA sequence: TGTGCCAGCTCACCACTCAAAATCTACGAGCAGTACTTC. Encoded protein: CASSPLKIYEQYF.

This chain uses TRBV6-5 with TRBJ2-6; D remains unclear. Germline loops: CDR1 MNHEY, CDR2 SVGAGI. Between the trimmed V and J ends, which lost 6 bases and 1 base, there was a span of 4 bases. The CDR3 totals 13 residues. CDR3 loop: CASSRSGANVLTF. DNA of the CDR3: TGTGCCAGCAGCCGGTCTGGGGCCAACGTCCTGACTTTC.

The rearrangement uses TRBV28 and TRBJ2-1, with 8 bases identical to TRBD2. Germline loops: CDR1 MDHEN, CDR2 SYDVKM. Trimming cost V 3 bases and J 7 bases; bases outside gene matches: 5. The CDR3 has 14 amino acids. CDR3 coding DNA: TGTGCCAGCAGTTTCGGGAGCGGGAGAAATGAGCAGTTCTTC. It yields the protein CASSFGSGRNEQFF.

The chain couples TRBV29-1 to TRBJ1-2; TRBD1 aligns across 7 bases. Germline lookup yields CDR1 SQVTM and CDR2 ANQGSEA. The V gene end was trimmed by 3 bases and the J gene end by 11 bases; junction bases not matched to a gene: 6. The CDR3 has 11 amino acids. CDR3 amino acids: CSVDESGQYTF. In nucleotides, the CDR3 is TGCAGCGTTGACGAATCGGGACAGTACACCTTC.

The rearrangement joins TRBV7-9 to TRBJ2-1; D possibly corresponds to TRBD2 (5 bases). The CDR3 runs to 14 residues. The V gene lost 4 bases and the J gene lost 9 bases, with 16 bases spanning the gap. CDR1 and CDR2 from the germline V gene are SEHNR and FQNEAQ (reference sequence). The CDR3 spells CASSSGKGKSEQFF. CDR3 DNA sequence: TGTGCCAGCAGCTCCGGGAAAGGGAAAAGTGAGCAGTTCTTC.

The chain joins TRBV7-6 to TRBJ2-5; a weak D match, TRBD2 (7 bases). This CDR3 spans 15 amino acids. V was cut by 4 bases and J by 5 bases, with 17 bases left in between. Germline values: CDR1 SGHVS, CDR2 FNYEAQ. For the CDR3, the DNA is TGTGCCAGCAGCTCAAGGAGGGGGGGGGCGGAGACCCAGTACTTC. Protein product: CASSSRRGGAETQYF.

This chain uses TRBV15 with TRBJ2-7, with 7 positions matching TRBD2. This CDR3 has 15 amino acids. CDR1 and CDR2 (germline): LNHNV, YYDKDF (reference sequence). With 1 base clipped from V and 2 bases from J, the junction kept 5 bases outside the gene matches. The CDR3 is CATSRVEGGTYEQYF. CDR3 sequence (DNA): TGTGCCACCAGCAGAGTCGAGGGAGGGACCTACGAGCAGTACTTC.

This rearrangement joins TRBV6-5 to TRBJ2-1; no reliable D call. Trimming removed 6 bases at V and 0 bases at J, with 12 bases between. This CDR3 is 15 amino acids long. The germline V gene has CDR1 MNHEY and CDR2 SVGAGI. Written as DNA, the CDR3 is TGTGCCAGCAGAGAACTACGAGTCTCCTACAATGAGCAGTTCTTC. This translates into CASRELRVSYNEQFF.

The chain joins TRBV6-5 to TRBJ2-7; D not certain. Trimming stripped 0 bases from V and 0 bases from J, with 9 bases between. Germline V CDR1 and CDR2: MNHEY, SVGAGI. The length of the CDR3 is 15 residues. CDR3 residues: CASSYSRFPSYEQYF. CDR3 nucleotides: TGTGCCAGCAGTTACTCTCGGTTCCCCTCCTACGAGCAGTACTTC.

V gene TRBV30 combines with J gene TRBJ2-2, with a weak D call TRBD1 (6 bases). Germline CDR1 and CDR2: GTSNPN and SVGIG (reference sequence). The CDR3 contains 14 residues. V lost 3 bases, J lost 6 bases, and 14 bases lay in between. This chain's CDR3 is CAWRAMRGSGELFF. The CDR3 coding sequence is TGTGCCTGGAGGGCGATGAGGGGGTCCGGGGAGCTGTTTTTT.

The V gene is TRBV28, the J gene TRBJ2-2; D unclear. Germline assignment: CDR1 MDHEN and CDR2 SYDVKM. Trimming took off 3 bases at V and 4 bases at J, with 18 bases between the two ends. The CDR3 consists of 17 residues. CDR3 sequence reads: CASSFSGMGIGTGELFF. As DNA, the CDR3 is TGTGCCAGCAGTTTTTCGGGTATGGGTATTGGCACCGGGGAGCTGTTTTTT.

This chain links TRBV11-2 with TRBJ1-4; 7 nucleotides agree with TRBD1. The junction had 2 bases not matched to a gene; V was cut back by 1 base and J by 3 bases. CDR3 size: 15 residues. CDR1 is SGHAT, CDR2 FQNNGV, per germline. CDR3 amino acids: CASSLVGTANEKLFF. The CDR3 coding sequence is TGTGCCAGCAGCTTAGTCGGGACAGCTAATGAAAAACTGTTTTTT.

This chain's CDR3 is CASSQDNGGNEQFF. In DNA, the CDR3 is TGCGCCAGCAGCCAAGATAACGGAGGCAATGAGCAGTTCTTC. The V call is TRBV4-1, the J call TRBJ2-1; tentatively, D is TRBD2 (5 bases). Trimming took off 0 bases at V and 6 bases at J, with 9 bases between the two ends. This CDR3 comprises 14 residues. Germline V lookup: CDR1 MGHRA, CDR2 YSYEKL.

The V and J genes are TRBV19 and TRBJ2-7; 14 nucleotides line up with TRBD2. The CDR3 sequence is 13 residues long. Trimming took 4 bases from V and 7 from J; bases not matched to a gene: 0. From germline, CDR1 is LNHDA and CDR2 SQIVND (reference sequence). CDR3 nucleotide sequence: TGTGCCAGTAGTAGACTAGCGGGAGGGGAGCAGTACTTC. It encodes CASSRLAGGEQYF.

The chain recombines TRBV15 with TRBJ2-7; 8 bases agree with TRBD2. This CDR3 has 17 amino acids. The junction had 16 bases not matched to a gene; V was cut back by 0 bases and J by 9 bases. Per germline, CDR1 LNHNV and CDR2 YYDKDF (reference sequence). DNA of the CDR3: TGTGCCACCAGCAGAGATCTCCCCGGCAGCGGGAGAAGGGGGCAGTACTTC. Amino acids: CATSRDLPGSGRRGQYF.

The chain recombines TRBV15 with TRBJ2-5; possibly TRBD2 for D (5 bases). V gave up 5 bases and J gave up 5 bases, with 15 bases separating them. Per germline, CDR1 LNHNV and CDR2 YYDKDF (reference sequence). This CDR3 is built from 14 residues. CDR3 residues: CATSPAWGEETQYF. CDR3 in DNA: TGTGCCACCAGCCCGGCCTGGGGAGAGGAGACCCAGTACTTC.

The rearrangement joins TRBV7-8 to TRBJ2-1; D call uncertain. The CDR3 is 10 residues long. Germline V lookup: CDR1 SGHVS, CDR2 FQNEAQ. The V end lost 1 base, the J end lost 15 bases, and 7 bases lay between the germline ends. DNA of the CDR3: TGTGCCAGCAGCTTAGTAAATCCGTTCTTC. Its translation: CASSLVNPFF.

This chain connects TRBV5-4 to TRBJ1-5; D might be TRBD1 (5 bases). V lost 4 bases to trimming and J lost 7 bases, with 12 bases between them. This CDR3 comprises 13 residues. Per germline, CDR1 SGHNT and CDR2 YYREEE (reference sequence). CDR3 in DNA: TGTGCCAGCAGCCCGGACATCGGGCAGCCCCAGCATTTT. Amino acid sequence: CASSPDIGQPQHF.

The chain links TRBV11-2 to TRBJ2-2, with 8 bases that match TRBD2. The CDR3 is 16 amino acids. CDR1 and CDR2 from the germline V gene are SGHAT and FQNNGV. V lost 4 bases to trimming and J lost 3 bases; unmatched junction nucleotides: 7. CDR3 nucleotide sequence: TGTGCCAGCAGCTACCAGACTAGCGCTTACACCGGGGAGCTGTTTTTT. Translated: CASSYQTSAYTGELFF. The whole variable domain, remainder taken from reference TRBV11-2 and TRBJ2-2, is EAGVAQSPRYKIIEKRQSVAFWCNPISGHATLYWYQQILGQGPKLLIQFQNNGVVDDSQLPKDRFSAERLKGVDSTLKIQPAKLEDSAVYLCASSYQTSAYTGELFFGEGSRLTVL.

This rearrangement joins TRBV30 to TRBJ2-1, with TRBD2 matching over 11 bases. Germline lookup yields CDR1 GTSNPN and CDR2 SVGIG (reference sequence). The CDR3 contains 16 residues. The V segment lost 4 bases and the J segment 3 bases; nucleotides outside the gene matches: 8. The CDR3: CAWTGTSGGYYNEQFF. In DNA, the CDR3 is TGTGCCTGGACTGGAACTAGCGGGGGTTACTACAATGAGCAGTTCTTC.

The J gene is TRBJ1-1, the V gene TRBV11-1, with D maybe TRBD1 (5 bases). Trimming shortened V by 3 bases and J by 1 base, and 9 bases separated the two germline ends. This CDR3 comprises 14 residues. Germline V gives CDR1 SGHAT, CDR2 FQDESV (reference sequence). The CDR3 nucleotides read TGTGCCAGCAGCTTGGGAGGGGCGAACACTGAAGCTTTCTTT. It codes for CASSLGGANTEAFF.